The 14 T cell receptor beta chains presented below share a single source sample, sequenced in a study of cytomegalovirus exposure and HLA in healthy donors (dated by TCRdb to the late 2010s). Receptors were amplified or captured by the immunoSEQ multiplex PCR assay. TCRdb's version of the immuneACCESS table is confined to in-frame rearrangements and falls short of the full clone set. An unresolved V gene accounts for under half of the shortfall where checked; the remainder is of unknown origin. Present in this sample are 100,000 to 150,000 clones, roughly 95% of which were seen just once. 1.7% of the sample is in the top ten clones. Sample: PBMCs. The source of these receptors is a man between 18 and 29 years old in good health and CMV-seronegative.

The chain couples TRBV27 to TRBJ2-2; 8 positions match TRBD2. The CDR3 spans 13 residues. Looked up from germline, CDR1 is MNHEY and CDR2 is SMNVEV (reference sequence). V lost 8 bases to trimming and J lost 6 bases; unmatched junction nucleotides: 5. The CDR3 DNA follows: TGTGCCAGCGGGACCGGGAGGGCCGGGGAGCTGTTTTTT. This encodes CASGTGRAGELFF.

The gene calls are TRBV7-9 and TRBJ2-1; weak D call: TRBD1 (5 bases). Germline lookup yields CDR1 SEHNR and CDR2 FQNEAQ (reference sequence). The CDR3 has 14 amino acids. The V end was cut by 2 bases, the J end by 8 bases, with 13 bases between. CDR3 residues: CASSLRGSHDEQFF. CDR3 coding DNA: TGTGCCAGCAGCTTAAGGGGAAGTCATGATGAGCAGTTCTTC. Full variable domain (outside the CDR3, taken from reference TRBV7-9 and TRBJ2-1): DTGVSQNPRHKITKRGQNVTFRCDPISEHNRLYWYRQTLGQGPEFLTYFQNEAQLEKSRLLSDRFSAERPKGSFSTLEIQRTEQGDSAMYLCASSLRGSHDEQFFGPGTRLTVL.

J is TRBJ2-3 and V is TRBV13, with D uncertain. In germline, CDR1 is PRHDT, CDR2 FYEKMQ (reference sequence). The CDR3 runs 15 residues. Trimming took 3 bases from V and 0 from J, leaving 10 bases between them. Written as DNA, the CDR3 is TGTGCCAGCAGCTTTCGAGAGTTGAGCACAGATACGCAGTATTTT. This codes for CASSFRELSTDTQYF.

V is TRBV4-3 and J is TRBJ2-7; D possibly corresponds to TRBD1 (6 bases). Germline-derived CDR1 and CDR2 are LGHNA and YSLEER. V gave up 0 bases and J gave up 1 base, with 13 bases separating them. The CDR3 runs 16 residues. In DNA, the CDR3 is TGCGCCAGCAGCCAAGAATGGAACAGGGCTTCCTACGAGCAGTACTTC. This encodes CASSQEWNRASYEQYF.

The chain links TRBV29-1 to TRBJ1-1; no definite D call. The CDR3 is made up of 12 amino acids. CDR1 is SQVTM and CDR2 is ANQGSEA in the germline V gene. V lost 4 bases, J lost 3 bases, and 9 bases lay in between. The CDR3 loop is CSVGGLDTEAFF. In nucleotides, the CDR3 is TGCAGCGTTGGAGGGTTGGACACTGAAGCTTTCTTT.

The chain carries TRBV5-6 and TRBJ2-2; a possible D gene is TRBD2 (6 bases). Deletions cut 3 bases from V and 3 bases from J, with 12 bases between. Germline CDR1 is SGHDT and CDR2 is YYEEEE. The length of the CDR3 is 15 residues. In nucleotides, the CDR3 is TGTGCCAGCAGCTCTAGCGAACGGGACACCGGGGAGCTGTTTTTT. As protein: CASSSSERDTGELFF.

This clone was seen only once. This chain connects TRBV5-5 to TRBJ1-2; no reliable D call. The CDR3 spans 13 residues. V was shortened by 3 bases and J by 0 bases, with 6 bases between the two germline ends. The germline gives CDR1 SGHKS, CDR2 YYEKEE (reference sequence). The CDR3, as DNA: TGTGCCAGCAGCTCGGGTACTAACTATGGCTACACCTTC. It encodes CASSSGTNYGYTF.

The V gene is TRBV20-1, the J gene TRBJ1-2; D gene ambiguous. CDR1 DFQATT and CDR2 SNEGSKA come from the germline V gene (reference sequence). Deletions cut 7 bases from V and 7 bases from J, with 10 bases between. There are 10 residues in the CDR3. The CDR3 here is CSVDKSGYTF. The CDR3, as DNA: TGCAGTGTAGATAAGTCTGGCTACACCTTC.

The rearrangement joins TRBV5-1 to TRBJ1-2; the D gene is possibly TRBD1 (5 bases). In germline, CDR1 is SGHRS, CDR2 YFSETQ. The CDR3 consists of 14 residues. V lost 2 bases and J 4 bases, leaving 12 bases between the germline ends. CDR3 bases: TGCGCCAGCAGCTTCCACCCCCAGGGCTATGGCTACACCTTC. It yields the protein CASSFHPQGYGYTF.

V is TRBV4-2 and J is TRBJ1-2; 10 bases are a match to TRBD1. Germline loops: CDR1 LGHNA, CDR2 YNFKEQ. The V gene end was trimmed by 4 bases and the J gene end by 3 bases; junction bases not matched to a gene: 5. There are 15 residues in the CDR3. In DNA form, the CDR3 reads TGTGCCAGCAGCCCGGGACAGGGGCCCTACTATGGCTACACCTTC. This gives the protein CASSPGQGPYYGYTF.

The rearrangement uses TRBV4-3 and TRBJ1-1, with 7 bases matching TRBD1. The CDR3 contains 15 residues. After removal of 4 bases from V and 5 bases from J, the junction contained 10 bases not matched to a gene. Germline CDR1 reads LGHNA; CDR2 reads YSLEER. CDR3 protein: CASSLRQGDLTEAFF. The CDR3 DNA follows: TGCGCCAGCAGCCTGCGACAGGGAGACTTAACTGAAGCTTTCTTT.

This rearrangement joins TRBV28 to TRBJ2-7; D is uncertain. This CDR3 comprises 13 residues. The V end lost 5 bases, the J end lost 3 bases, and 11 bases lay between the germline ends. CDR1 MDHEN and CDR2 SYDVKM come from the germline V gene. The CDR3 nucleotides are TGTGCCAGCAGTCTCCGGCGGATCTACGAGCAGTACTTC. It is translated as CASSLRRIYEQYF.

The chain uses TRBV30 and TRBJ1-1; D is uncertain. The CDR3 covers 13 residues. Trimming removed 1 base at V and 2 bases at J, with 8 bases between. Germline CDR1 is GTSNPN and CDR2 is SVGIG (reference sequence). CDR3 loop: CAWSGQHNTEAFF. CDR3 sequence (DNA): TGTGCCTGGAGTGGACAACACAACACTGAAGCTTTCTTT.

The chain links TRBV27 to TRBJ2-7; TRBD2 matches 7 bases. Trimming cost V 5 bases and J 2 bases; bases outside gene matches: 6. This CDR3 region has 14 residues. Germline V gene sequence: CDR1 MNHEY, CDR2 SMNVEV (reference sequence). The CDR3 coding sequence is TGTGCCAGCAGTCCTTCCGGGACTACCTACGAGCAGTACTTC. This codes for CASSPSGTTYEQYF.